This T cell receptor beta chain stems from a study of blood T cells in healthy people across ages. Next came a second PCR, run for about 7 to 12 cycles, which used a sample-barcoded 5' primer along with a J-beta primer mix. TCRdb re-called the 5' RACE reads with MiXCR, one entry per CDR3 protein. Here the sample spans 1.5 million to 2 million distinct CDR3 sequences, over 25% being singletons. This clonotype was counted a few times. The CDR3 covers 11 residues. Germline CDR1 and CDR2: SNHLY and FYNNEI. The chain carries TRBV2 and TRBJ2-7; D remains unclear. The end of the DNA fits TRBJ2-5 better, so the J call may be wrong. This receptor was obtained from a young woman in good health. The specimen sequenced was blood. The CDR3 coding sequence is TGTGCCAGCAAAGGGTCGGAGACCCAGTACTTC. This translates into CASKGSETQYF.